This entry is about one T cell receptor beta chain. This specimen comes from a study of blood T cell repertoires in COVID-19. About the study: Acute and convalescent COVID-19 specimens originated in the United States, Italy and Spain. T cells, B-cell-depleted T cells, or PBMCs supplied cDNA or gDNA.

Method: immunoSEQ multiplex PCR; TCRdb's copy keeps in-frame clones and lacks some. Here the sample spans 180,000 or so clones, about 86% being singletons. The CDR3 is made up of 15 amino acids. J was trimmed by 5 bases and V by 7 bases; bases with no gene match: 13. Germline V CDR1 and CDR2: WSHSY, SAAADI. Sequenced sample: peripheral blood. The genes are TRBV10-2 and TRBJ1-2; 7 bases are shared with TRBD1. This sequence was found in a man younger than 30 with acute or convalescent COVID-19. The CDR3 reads CASNTRQGSGYGYTF. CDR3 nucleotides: TGCGCCAGCAACACCAGACAGGGAAGTGGGTATGGCTACACCTTC.